What follows are 9 T cell receptor beta chains derived from one specimen sequenced in a study of T cell responses to AZD1222 COVID-19 vaccine. The table came from immunoSEQ multiplex PCR; TCRdb's copy has only in-frame clones and leaves some out. The table shows over 100,000 clones, with 85% to 90% occurring only once. This sample comprised peripheral blood, obtained on day 0 of AZD1222 vaccination. The receptor set was obtained from an adult in good health.

This chain uses TRBV6-5 with TRBJ1-3; D not resolved. V lost 0 bases, J lost 2 bases, and 8 bases lay in between. CDR3 length equals 15 residues. The germline CDR1 and CDR2 sequences are MNHEY and SVGAGI. CDR3 protein: CASSYSSITGNTIYF. CDR3 nucleotides: TGTGCCAGCAGTTACTCGAGTATTACTGGAAACACCATATATTTT.

The chain carries TRBV9 and TRBJ2-3; 8 bases are shared with TRBD2. The CDR3 has 15 residues. V trimming: 0 bases; J trimming: 7 bases; junction bases outside the gene matches: 7. In germline, CDR1 is SGDLS, CDR2 YYNGEE. The DNA for the CDR3 is TGTGCCAGCAGCGTAGGCGGGGGGAACCGTAATACGCAGTATTTT. It specifies CASSVGGGNRNTQYF.

This clone was recorded once. The chain carries TRBV9 and TRBJ2-7, with D perhaps matching TRBD2 (5 bases). CDR3 length: 15 residues. In germline, CDR1 is SGDLS, CDR2 YYNGEE. Deletions cut 0 bases from V and 0 bases from J, with 10 bases between. The CDR3 coding sequence is TGTGCCAGCAGCGTAGCCGGGGTGAGCTCCTACGAGCAGTACTTC. This sequence encodes CASSVAGVSSYEQYF.

This chain uses TRBV5-1 with TRBJ1-2, with no clear D. Trimming cost V 5 bases and J 2 bases, with 16 bases left between them. Looked up from germline, CDR1 is SGHRS and CDR2 is YFSETQ. The CDR3 loop spans 15 amino acids. CDR3 sequence: CASRALTEANYGYTF. The CDR3 DNA sequence: TGCGCCAGCAGGGCCCTCACGGAGGCAAACTATGGCTACACCTTC.

The J gene is TRBJ2-5, the V gene TRBV7-9; D is perhaps TRBD1 (6 bases). Germline V gene data show CDR1 as SEHNR and CDR2 as FQNEAQ (reference sequence). The V and J ends lost 0 bases and 3 bases respectively, with 8 bases between them. The CDR3 has 14 residues. CDR3 protein: CASSLAGQKETQYF. CDR3 sequence (DNA): TGTGCCAGCAGCTTAGCCGGACAGAAAGAGACCCAGTACTTC.

The chain has TRBV6-4 and TRBJ2-1; 13 bases map to TRBD2. CDR1 MRHNA and CDR2 SNTAGT come from the germline V gene. This CDR3 spans 17 amino acids. V lost 3 bases, J lost 8 bases, and 10 bases stayed unmatched. The CDR3 DNA reads TGTGCCAGCAGTGAAGATCCTTGGACTAGCGGGGGTGATGAGCAGTTCTTC. Protein product: CASSEDPWTSGGDEQFF.

This clone occurred once. This chain joins TRBV25-1 and TRBJ2-1; D might be TRBD2 (7 bases). CDR1 and CDR2 (germline): MGHDK, SYGVNS. With 1 base removed from V and 6 bases from J, the gap between germline ends came to 13 bases. This CDR3 is built from 15 residues. The DNA for the CDR3 is TGTGCCAGCAGTGAATCTCGGGGGGCGGGCAATGAGCAGTTCTTC. It translates to CASSESRGAGNEQFF.

The chain combines TRBV5-1 with TRBJ2-2, with 8 bases identical to TRBD1. This CDR3 contains 17 residues. Germline V gene lookup returns CDR1 SGHRS and CDR2 YFSETQ. The trim removed 1 base at V and 4 bases at J, leaving 9 bases unmatched. CDR3 nucleotide sequence: TGCGCCAGCAGCTTGAGCTCATCAGGGGGCGGCACCGGGGAGCTGTTTTTT. Protein sequence: CASSLSSSGGGTGELFF.

This clone was found once. The chain is built from TRBV5-1 and TRBJ1-2; D perhaps matches TRBD1 (5 bases). Looked up from germline, CDR1 is SGHRS and CDR2 is YFSETQ. The CDR3 totals 15 residues. Trimming shortened V by 4 bases and J by 5 bases, and 18 bases separated the two germline ends. The CDR3 coding sequence is TGCGCCAGCAGCGCTGGCGGGGGATCAGAGTATGGCTACACCTTC. Encoded protein: CASSAGGGSEYGYTF.